These 8 T cell receptor beta chains originate from one sample sequenced in a study of T cell responses to AZD1222 COVID-19 vaccine (dated by TCRdb to the early 2020s). What the time point label conveys for this sample: about 28 days (+/-7) after the second vaccine dose. Preparation of the library involved the immunoSEQ multiplex PCR assay. The immuneACCESS repertoire file appears here via TCRdb, limited to in-frame rearrangements. These files lack a portion of the clones; in checked studies, under half of the deficit traces to unresolved V genes, and the cause of the others is not known. Here the sample has 100,000 or so clones; 85% to 95% occur a single time. The top ten hold 11% of the sample. Sequencing was performed on peripheral blood, taken 28 days after the second AZD1222 dose. Source of these receptors: an adult who received the AZD1222 COVID-19 vaccine.

The chain carries TRBV5-1 and TRBJ1-2; D remains ambiguous. The CDR3 covers 15 residues. Germline-derived CDR1 and CDR2 are SGHRS and YFSETQ. The germline V and J ends were trimmed by 0 bases and 7 bases, with 16 bases remaining between them. CDR3: CASSLELDDPVGYTF. DNA of the CDR3: TGCGCCAGCAGCTTGGAGCTGGACGATCCTGTTGGCTACACCTTC.

The DNA for the CDR3 is TGTGCCAGCAGCCAACCGTGGCTAGCGGCCAACAATGAGCAGTTCTTC. Amino acids: CASSQPWLAANNEQFF. The gene calls are TRBV14 and TRBJ2-1; 7 nucleotides match TRBD2. Trimming at V came to 2 bases and at J to 5 bases, leaving 9 bases not matched to a gene. The length of the CDR3 is 16 residues. Germline CDR1 reads SGHDN; CDR2 reads FVKESK.

This rearrangement joins TRBV2 to TRBJ1-3; D unclear. CDR3 length equals 16 residues. Germline assignment: CDR1 SNHLY and CDR2 FYNNEI. With 4 bases removed from V and 0 bases from J, the gap between germline ends came to 13 bases. CDR3 region: CASSVLRPSSGNTIYF. CDR3 bases: TGTGCCAGCAGTGTGTTAAGGCCGAGCTCTGGAAACACCATATATTTT.

The chain links TRBV5-6 to TRBJ1-1; D unresolved. The CDR3 covers 15 residues. Germline-derived CDR1 and CDR2 are SGHDT and YYEEEE. V lost 0 bases and J lost 0, with 9 bases in between. The CDR3 here is CASSLAIKMNTEAFF. The CDR3 nucleotides are TGTGCCAGCAGCTTGGCCATTAAGATGAACACTGAAGCTTTCTTT.

The V gene is TRBV3-1 (or the pseudogene TRBV3-2), the J gene TRBJ1-2; TRBD1 matches 9 bases. Germline V CDR1 and CDR2: LGHDT, YNNKEL (reference sequence). The CDR3 has 16 residues. Losses at the gene ends were 5 bases for V and 8 bases for J; bases not matched to a gene: 15. The CDR3 loop reads CASSYQGQGNTIGYTF. Here the CDR3 DNA reads TGTGCCAGCAGCTACCAGGGACAGGGAAATACGATAGGCTACACCTTC.

The chain joins TRBV7-3 to TRBJ1-2, with 7 bases matching TRBD1. The CDR3 sequence is 13 residues long. Trimming removed 2 bases from V and 6 bases from J; junction bases left unmatched: 3. Germline loops: CDR1 SGHTA, CDR2 FQGTGA. CDR3 DNA: TGTGCCAGCAGCTTAGACAGGGTTGATGGCTACACCTTC. Its protein product is CASSLDRVDGYTF.

The chain combines TRBV2 with TRBJ2-7, with D tentatively TRBD1 or TRBD2 (5 bases each). The CDR3 contains 13 residues. CDR1 SNHLY and CDR2 FYNNEI come from the germline V gene. Trimming took off 6 bases at V and 3 bases at J, with 12 bases between the two ends. CDR3 in amino acids: CASRGTGYYEQYF. The CDR3 DNA sequence: TGTGCCAGCAGGGGGACCGGATACTACGAGCAGTACTTC.

This clone was picked up one time. V gene TRBV28 combines with J gene TRBJ1-5, with D hard to call. The V end was cut by 3 bases, the J end by 1 base, with 13 bases between. The CDR3 sequence is 16 residues long. Germline V lookup: CDR1 MDHEN, CDR2 SYDVKM. The CDR3: CASSFSGFGSNQPQHF. DNA of the CDR3: TGTGCCAGCAGTTTCTCTGGGTTTGGCAGCAATCAGCCCCAGCATTTT.